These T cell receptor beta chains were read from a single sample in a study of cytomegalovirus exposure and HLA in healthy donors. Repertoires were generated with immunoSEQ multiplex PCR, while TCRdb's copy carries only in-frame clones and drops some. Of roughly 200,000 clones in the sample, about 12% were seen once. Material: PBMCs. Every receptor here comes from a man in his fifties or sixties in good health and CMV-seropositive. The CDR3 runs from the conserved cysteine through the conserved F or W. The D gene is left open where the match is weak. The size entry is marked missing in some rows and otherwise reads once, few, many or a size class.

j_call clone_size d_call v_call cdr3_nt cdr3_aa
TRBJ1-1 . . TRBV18 TGTGCCAGCTCACCAGTCGGGGGGCAGGCTCAAGCTTTCTTT CASSPVGGQAQAFF
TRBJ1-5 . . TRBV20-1 TGCAGTGCTAGGGGGGGTCAGCCCCAGCATTTT CSARGGQPQHF
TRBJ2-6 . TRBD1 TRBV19 TGTGCCAGTAGTATAGCTCCAGGGGGCGCTGGGGCCAACGTCCTGACTTTC CASSIAPGGAGANVLTF
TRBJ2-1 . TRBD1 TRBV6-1 TGTGCCAGCAGTGTATCCGGGACAGATACTTACAATGAGCAGTTCTTC CASSVSGTDTYNEQFF
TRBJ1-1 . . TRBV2 TGTGCCAGCAGTCCTTTGGCCCCTGTAAGCGGGGTGCAGAACACTGAAGCTTTCTTT CASSPLAPVSGVQNTEAFF
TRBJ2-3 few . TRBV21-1 TGTGCCAGCAGCAAAGGGACTAGCGGGGGGGATTACACAGATACGCAGTATTTT CASSKGTSGGDYTDTQYF
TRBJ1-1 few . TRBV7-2 TGTGCCAGCAGCTTAGAAGCAAACACTGAAGCTTTCTTT CASSLEANTEAFF
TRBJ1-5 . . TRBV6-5 TGTGCCAGCCAAGAGAGGGCCAATCAGCCCCAGCATTTT CASQERANQPQHF
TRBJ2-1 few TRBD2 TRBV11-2 TGTGCCAGCAGTTCCGGGACTAGCGGCTATGAGCAGTTCTTC CASSSGTSGYEQFF
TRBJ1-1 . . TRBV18 TGTGCCAGCTCACCACCGCAGGGGCGTTTAGCCACTGAAGCTTTCTTT CASSPPQGRLATEAFF
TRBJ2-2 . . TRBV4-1 TGCGCCAGCAGCCAAGAGTGGACAGCTAGCACCGGGGAGCTGTTTTTT CASSQEWTASTGELFF
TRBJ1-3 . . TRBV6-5 TGTGCCAGCAGTTACTCGTCGGGGGCTGGAAACACCATATATTTT CASSYSSGAGNTIYF
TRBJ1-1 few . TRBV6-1 TGTGCCAGTAGGGACACCACATACACTGAGGCTTTCTTT CASRDTTYTEAFF
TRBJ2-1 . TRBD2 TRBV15 TGTGCCACCAGCAAAAGTGTGGCTCCTAGCGGGCTAAATGAGCAGTTCTTC CATSKSVAPSGLNEQFF
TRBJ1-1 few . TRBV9 TGTGCCAGCAGCCCCCGCCGACAGGCGGCAAACACTGAAGCTTTCTTT CASSPRRQAANTEAFF
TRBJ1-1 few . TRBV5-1 TGCGCCAGCAGCTCGACAGGTAACACTGAAGCTTTCTTT CASSSTGNTEAFF
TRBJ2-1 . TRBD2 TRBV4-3 TGCGCCAGCAGCCAAGCCGCGGGGGGCTCCTACAATGAGCAGTTCTTC CASSQAAGGSYNEQFF
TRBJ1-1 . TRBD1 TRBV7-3 TGTGCCAGCAGCTCTTCCGGGACAGCTGAAGCTTTCTTT CASSSSGTAEAFF
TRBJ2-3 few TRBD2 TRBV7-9 TGTGCCAGCAGCCCGCCGGGACTACCCACAGATACGCAGTATTTT CASSPPGLPTDTQYF
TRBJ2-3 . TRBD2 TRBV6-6 TGTGCCAGCAGAGCGGGGGGGCCAGGCACAGATACGCAGTATTTT CASRAGGPGTDTQYF
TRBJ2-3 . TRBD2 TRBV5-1 TGCGCCAGCAGCTTGGTAGCGCGGGGGGGCACAGATACGCAGTATTTT CASSLVARGGTDTQYF
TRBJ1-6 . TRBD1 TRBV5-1 TGCGCCAGCAGGTTTTTGGACAGGACGGATTCACCCCTCCACTTT CASRFLDRTDSPLHF